Listed here is a single TCR beta chain. Its antigen target is currently unknown. The sample holds no much larger clone one base away, and base qualities are not on file. Reading the label with the study, this specimen's time point is: 12 months on ibrutinib. For TCR beta library preparation, about 2 micrograms of genomic DNA was extracted from cryopreserved PBMCs. Longitudinal blood samples from CLL patients on ibrutinib monotherapy underwent high-throughput TCR beta sequencing. The patients were enrolled in a single-center, open-label phase 2 trial of ibrutinib monotherapy. This record comes from a study of cytotoxic CD8 clonotypes in ibrutinib-treated CLL (dated by TCRdb to 2020 to 2023). Notes on the research overall: The cohort had 11 relapsed/refractory and around 16 treatment-naive patients; approximately 18 were IGHV unmutated. Responses were partial in roughly 25 patients and complete in 2; after median approximately 66 months follow-up, roughly 15 stayed in remission and around 12 progressed. Response samples were taken after a median of roughly eleven months on treatment, ranging from about 6 to 40 months. On average, each sample yielded around 250,000 productive templates and over 90,000 productive rearrangements. Longitudinal samples were obtainable from about 30% of the roughly 90 participants in the trial. Cryopreserved peripheral blood mononuclear cells were collected at three points: before therapy, at response, and at either sustained remission or disease progression. Every sample from remission and from progressive disease was obtained while the patients were still on ibrutinib. Overall study results and their limits: Baseline clonality exceeded that of age-matched healthy donors and correlated strongly with circulating CD8+ T-cell counts. Lymph node repertoires were not examined, and the timing of sampling was not matched between patients in sustained remission and those whose disease progressed. Public clonotypes were rare and either contracted or stayed stable during treatment, and the rise in clonality at ibrutinib response reflected the expansion of private clonotypes. At ibrutinib response clonality went up, during sustained remission it held steady, and at progression it dropped back toward baseline.

A MiSeq instrument was used for deep resolution sequencing, which targeted depths ranging from 1 in 1 million up to 1 in 200,000 T cells, with coverage averaging 10x for each clonotype. The immunoSEQ hsTCRB Kit was used to generate the TCR beta libraries. The authors' pipeline ran thus. The data were analyzed with ImmunoSEQ Analyzer and ImmunoSEQ Data Assistant, and V, D and J gene assignments followed IMGT definitions. Clonality, with values ranging from 0 to 1, was calculated as one minus the normalized Shannon entropy of productive rearrangement frequencies. Public clonotype analysis was restricted to overrepresented clonotypes comprising at least 0.05% of each patient's repertoire. Thirteen age-matched healthy donor repertoires from immuneACCESS were used as controls for clonality. TCRdb limited this immuneACCESS table to in-frame rearrangements with V and J called. A share of clones is missing; checked studies link under half to unresolved V genes, and the rest is unexplained. V and J calls plus clone size are reproduced from that table; the DNA served to infer D and trimming. The sample includes 160,000 or so clones, with roughly 80% observed a single time. The ten most abundant clones make up around 2% of the sample.

Clipping removes 3 bases from V and 9 bases from J, with 13 as the unmatched junction base count. For CDR1 and CDR2, the germline V gene lists SGDLS and YYNGEE. Inclusive of the bounding cysteine and phenylalanine, the CDR3 is 16 residues long. The retained sequence is limited to the CDR3, 48 bases, with the frame set at the first base. The sequence came from a human donor with chronic lymphocytic leukemia. The rearranged chain carries TRBV9 and TRBJ2-1; 9 of the junction bases match TRBD1. The material was PBMCs, obtained after 12 months of ibrutinib treatment. CDR3 loop: CASSANRDRVVPEQFF. DNA sequence: TGTGCCAGCAGCGCGAACCGGGACAGGGTGGTTCCTGAGCAGTTCTTC.